The 17 T cell receptor beta chains below all came from one sample that was sequenced in a study of low-dose radiotherapy and immunotherapy resistance in tumors. First-strand cDNA used TRAV- and TRBV-specific primers, covering alpha and beta chains. The PCR that amplified TCRs ran for approximately 20 cycles, relying on a constant-region primer and a V-primer adapter. MiXCR, applied by TCRdb to the reads, yields one record per CDR3 protein. The table records 12,000 to 15,000 distinct CDR3 sequences, less than 55% of them present only once. The receptor set was obtained from a human donor with advanced metastatic prostate, ovarian, gallbladder or colorectal cancer (not recorded which). This table probably holds off-target reads from a library built for another chain.

The CDR3 nucleotides read TGTGCCACATCAGGGAAGGCGTCCTACGAGCAGTACTTC. This gives the protein CATSGKASYEQYF. The rearrangement links TRBV15 to TRBJ2-7; TRBD1 is a possible D gene (5 bases). CDR3 length equals 13 residues. Germline assignment: CDR1 LNHNV and CDR2 YYDKDF (reference sequence). V was clipped by 9 bases and J by 1 base, with 13 bases between them.

This clonotype was observed a single time. The chain joins TRBV7-2 to TRBJ2-7; TRBD1 matches 7 bases. Trimming took 4 bases from V and 3 from J; bases not matched to a gene: 9. This CDR3 comprises 15 residues. Germline-derived CDR1 and CDR2 are SGHTA and FQGNSA. DNA for the CDR3: TGTGCCAGCAGCTCCAGACAGGGATTAGTCTACGAGCAGTACTTC. This translates into CASSSRQGLVYEQYF.

The rearrangement links TRBV4-1 to TRBJ2-1, with 7 bases fitting TRBD1. V dropped 1 base and J dropped 4; count of bases not matched to a gene: 7. Germline-derived CDR1 and CDR2 are MGHRA and YSYEKL. CDR3 length: 16 residues. CDR3 amino acids: CASSQARSGQYNEQFF. The CDR3 nucleotides read TGCGCCAGCAGCCAAGCCCGTTCGGGACAGTACAATGAGCAGTTCTTC.

A few counts support this clonotype. The chain recombines TRBV2 with TRBJ2-5; 11 positions match TRBD2. The junction had 6 bases not matched to a gene; V was cut back by 4 bases and J by 5 bases. The length of the CDR3 is 15 residues. Germline V gives CDR1 SNHLY, CDR2 FYNNEI. The chain's CDR3 is CASSGSSGGWETQYF. Here the CDR3 DNA reads TGTGCCAGCAGTGGGTCTAGCGGGGGGTGGGAGACCCAGTACTTC.

In this sample, this clonotype turned up a few times. J is TRBJ2-7 and V is TRBV5-6; no reliable D call. The CDR3 runs to 14 residues. Per germline, CDR1 SGHDT and CDR2 YYEEEE. V gave up 1 base and J gave up 2 bases, with 10 bases separating them. The CDR3, as DNA: TGTGCCAGCAGCTTGTTTGGGAAGCCCTACGAGCAGTACTTC. This sequence encodes CASSLFGKPYEQYF. The whole variable domain, filled in from reference TRBV5-6 and TRBJ2-7, reads DAGVTQSPTHLIKTRGQQVTLRCSPKSGHDTVSWYQQALGQGPQFIFQYYEEEERQRGNFPDRFSGHQFPNYSSELNVNALLLGDSALYLCASSLFGKPYEQYFGPGTRLTVT.

This clonotype has more than one count but fewer than ten. The V and J genes are TRBV6-1 and TRBJ1-2; D not resolved. Trimming pared 5 bases from V and 3 bases from J, leaving 13 bases between. The CDR3 sequence is 14 residues long. Germline V gene sequence: CDR1 MNHNS, CDR2 SASEGT. CDR3 nucleotide sequence: TGTGCCAGCAGTCTCGACGGTAACTACTATGGCTACACCTTC. Protein product: CASSLDGNYYGYTF.

The J gene is TRBJ2-7, the V gene TRBV5-3; a weak D match, TRBD1 (6 bases). TRBV5-3 belongs to the ORF category, with a function that is uncertain. Trimming removed 2 bases at V and 3 bases at J, with 18 bases between. This CDR3 has 16 amino acids. The CDR3 bases are TGTGCCAGAAGCTTCAGAAAACAGGGAAATAACTACGAGCAGTACTTC. Its translation: CARSFRKQGNNYEQYF.

The chain carries TRBV6-5 and TRBJ2-7; a weak D match, TRBD1 (7 bases). In germline, CDR1 is MNHEY, CDR2 SVGAGI. V shed 7 bases and J shed 4 bases, with 20 bases lying between them. The CDR3 is 15 amino acids. CDR3: CASTNDREARYEQYF. Written as DNA, the CDR3 is TGTGCCAGCACCAATGACAGGGAGGCGAGGTACGAGCAGTACTTC.

In this sample, this clonotype turned up a few times. This rearrangement joins TRBV20-1 to TRBJ2-2; no clear D. The V gene lost 3 bases and the J gene lost 1 base, with 9 bases spanning the gap. Germline assignment: CDR1 DFQATT and CDR2 SNEGSKA (reference sequence). The CDR3 totals 14 residues. CDR3 residues: CSARRAGNTGELFF. In nucleotides, the CDR3 is TGCAGTGCTAGGAGAGCTGGGAACACCGGGGAGCTGTTTTTT.

This chain's CDR3 is CASSFSSWHNEQFF. The CDR3 DNA sequence: TGTGCCAGCAGCTTTTCATCTTGGCACAATGAGCAGTTCTTC. The chain links TRBV7-9 to TRBJ2-1; D unclear. V lost 3 bases, J lost 5 bases, and 11 bases lay in between. Germline V gene data show CDR1 as SEHNR and CDR2 as FQNEAQ (reference sequence). The CDR3 has 14 residues.

In its sample, this clonotype was seen a few times. Written as DNA, the CDR3 is TGCACCAGCAGCCAAGTGGTTGGCGGGAGCTCCTACAATGAGCAGTTCTTC. Its translation: CTSSQVVGGSSYNEQFF. The gene calls are TRBV1 and TRBJ2-1. TRBV1 is a documented pseudogene. The CDR3 runs to 17 residues.

The rearrangement joins TRBV28 to TRBJ2-1; D is uncertain. Germline values: CDR1 MDHEN, CDR2 SYDVKM. The CDR3 has 13 amino acids. V gave up 6 bases and J gave up 4 bases, with 10 bases separating them. This chain's CDR3 is CASSLGRYNEQFF. CDR3 DNA: TGTGCCAGCAGCTTGGGCAGATACAATGAGCAGTTCTTC.

The V and J genes are TRBV3-1 and TRBJ2-1, with 7 bases matching TRBD1. From germline, CDR1 is LGHDT and CDR2 YNNKEL (reference sequence). The V segment lost 4 bases and the J segment 5 bases; nucleotides outside the gene matches: 5. The CDR3 is made up of 14 amino acids. Here the CDR3 DNA reads TGTGCCAGCAGCCGCACAGGGGCTGACAATGAGCAGTTCTTC. Protein product: CASSRTGADNEQFF.

The CDR3 loop is CASSLRGADANTEAFF. CDR3 in DNA: TGCGCCAGCAGCTTGCGGGGGGCAGACGCGAACACTGAAGCTTTCTTT. The rearrangement links TRBV5-1 to TRBJ1-1; TRBD1 is a possible D gene (6 bases). The V gene lost 1 base and the J gene lost 1 base, with 14 bases spanning the gap. CDR1 and CDR2 from the germline V gene are SGHRS and YFSETQ. The CDR3 length is 16 residues.

This clonotype was seen a handful of times. The rearrangement joins TRBV28 to TRBJ2-2; D call uncertain. V dropped 6 bases and J dropped 7 bases, with 9 bases sitting between them. The CDR3 contains 12 residues. CDR1 and CDR2 (germline): MDHEN, SYDVKM. In nucleotides, the CDR3 is TGTGCCAGCAGCCGACGCGTCGGGGAGCTGTTTTTT. Its protein product is CASSRRVGELFF. The variable domain in full, with the rest retrieved from reference TRBV28 and TRBJ2-2, is DVKVTQSSRYLVKRTGEKVFLECVQDMDHENMFWYRQDPGLGLRLIYFSYDVKMKEKGDIPEGYSVSREKKERFSLILESASTNQTSMYLCASSRRVGELFFGEGSRLTVL.

This clonotype was recorded a few times. The J gene is TRBJ1-4, the V gene TRBV7-2; 7 positions match TRBD1. The V gene's germline CDR1 is SGHTA and CDR2 FQGNSA. J was trimmed by 5 bases and V by 4 bases; bases with no gene match: 7. The CDR3 runs 15 residues. CDR3 nucleotide sequence: TGTGCCAGCAGCTCCAACAGGGGACCGAATGAAAAACTGTTTTTT. Protein product: CASSSNRGPNEKLFF.

This clonotype turned up a few times. The chain uses TRBV19 and TRBJ1-2; 11 bases are a match to TRBD1. The CDR3 is made up of 12 amino acids. Germline V gives CDR1 LNHDA, CDR2 SQIVND (reference sequence). CDR3 sequence (DNA): TGTGCTTGCCGGCGGGACAGGGGGGGCTACACCTTC. Amino acids: CACRRDRGGYTF.